The T cell receptor (beta chain) under discussion was sequenced for a study of T-cell memory formation after mild COVID-19. Study in general: The TCR clusters were mostly specific to one donor.

This clonotype was found many times. Germline assignment: CDR1 SGHRS and CDR2 YFSETQ. Trimming at V came to 9 bases and at J to 7 bases, leaving 16 bases not matched to a gene. The CDR3 is 15 amino acids. Constant-segment primers and 5'RACE yielded cDNA libraries for TCR alpha and TCR beta, each carrying sample barcodes and UMIs. TCRdb reanalysed the 5' RACE reads using MiXCR and keeps one entry per CDR3 protein. The sample holds 300,000 to 400,000 distinct CDR3 sequences; 13% are singletons and the top ten take about 22%. The sequence was obtained from a man aged 18-30 years who had mild COVID-19 (a few samples of this study predate the infection). Cell type and time point are not known. The rearrangement uses TRBV5-1 and TRBJ2-1; 7 bases are a match to TRBD2. Material: PBMCs or a T cell subset sorted from them (not recorded which). CDR3 loop: CATAIELYSGNEQFF. CDR3 bases: TGCGCCACCGCAATTGAACTGTATAGCGGGAATGAGCAGTTCTTC.